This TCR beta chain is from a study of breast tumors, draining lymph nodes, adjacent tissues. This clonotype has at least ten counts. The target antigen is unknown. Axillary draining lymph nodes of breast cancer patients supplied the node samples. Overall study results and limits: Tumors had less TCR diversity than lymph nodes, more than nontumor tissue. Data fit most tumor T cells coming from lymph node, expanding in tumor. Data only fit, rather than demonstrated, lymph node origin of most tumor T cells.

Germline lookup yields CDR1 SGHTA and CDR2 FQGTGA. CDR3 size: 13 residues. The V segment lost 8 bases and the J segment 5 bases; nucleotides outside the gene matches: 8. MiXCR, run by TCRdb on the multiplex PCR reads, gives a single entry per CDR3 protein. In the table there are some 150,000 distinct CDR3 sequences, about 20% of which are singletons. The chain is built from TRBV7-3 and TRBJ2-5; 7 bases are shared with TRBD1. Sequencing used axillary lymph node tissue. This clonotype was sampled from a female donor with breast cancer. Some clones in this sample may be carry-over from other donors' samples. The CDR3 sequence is CASSLTGLETQYF. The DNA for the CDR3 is TGTGCCAGCTCCCTGACAGGGTTGGAGACCCAGTACTTC.